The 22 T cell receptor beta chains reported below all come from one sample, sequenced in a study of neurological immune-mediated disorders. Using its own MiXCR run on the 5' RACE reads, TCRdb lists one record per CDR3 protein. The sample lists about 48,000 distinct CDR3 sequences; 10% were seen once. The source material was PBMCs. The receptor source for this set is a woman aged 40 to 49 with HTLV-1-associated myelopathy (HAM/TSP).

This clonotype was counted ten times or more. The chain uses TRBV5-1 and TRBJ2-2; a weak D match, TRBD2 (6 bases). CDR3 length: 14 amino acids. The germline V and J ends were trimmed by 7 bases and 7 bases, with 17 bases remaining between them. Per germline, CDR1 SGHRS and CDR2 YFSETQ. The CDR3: CASALEGSGGELFF. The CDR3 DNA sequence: TGCGCCAGCGCCCTGGAGGGATCGGGCGGGGAGCTGTTTTTT.

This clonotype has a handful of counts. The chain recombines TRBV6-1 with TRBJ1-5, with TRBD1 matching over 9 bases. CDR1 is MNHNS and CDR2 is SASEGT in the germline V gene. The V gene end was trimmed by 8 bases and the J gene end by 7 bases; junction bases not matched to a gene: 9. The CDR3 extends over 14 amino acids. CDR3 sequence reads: CASLDRGFIQPQHF. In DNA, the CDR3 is TGTGCCAGCCTGGACAGGGGATTTATCCAGCCCCAGCATTTT.

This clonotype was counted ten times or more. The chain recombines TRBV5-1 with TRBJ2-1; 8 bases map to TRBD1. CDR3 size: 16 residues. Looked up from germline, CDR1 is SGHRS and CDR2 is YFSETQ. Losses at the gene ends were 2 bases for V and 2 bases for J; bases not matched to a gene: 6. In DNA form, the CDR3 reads TGCGCCAGCAGCTTTATTCCAGGGGGCGCCTACAATGAGCAGTTCTTC. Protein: CASSFIPGGAYNEQFF.

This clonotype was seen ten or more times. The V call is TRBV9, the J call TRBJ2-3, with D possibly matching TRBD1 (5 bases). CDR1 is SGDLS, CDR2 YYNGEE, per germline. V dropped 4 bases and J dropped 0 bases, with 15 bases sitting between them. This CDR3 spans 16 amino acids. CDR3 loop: CASSPQGWSSTDTQYF. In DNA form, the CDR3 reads TGTGCCAGCAGCCCTCAGGGCTGGTCTAGCACAGATACGCAGTATTTT.

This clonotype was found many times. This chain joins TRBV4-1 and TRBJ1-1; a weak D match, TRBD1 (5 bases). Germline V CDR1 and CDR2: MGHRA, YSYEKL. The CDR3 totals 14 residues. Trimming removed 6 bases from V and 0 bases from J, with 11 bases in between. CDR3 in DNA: TGCGCCAGCAGTGGTCGGACACTGAACACTGAAGCTTTCTTT. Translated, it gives CASSGRTLNTEAFF.

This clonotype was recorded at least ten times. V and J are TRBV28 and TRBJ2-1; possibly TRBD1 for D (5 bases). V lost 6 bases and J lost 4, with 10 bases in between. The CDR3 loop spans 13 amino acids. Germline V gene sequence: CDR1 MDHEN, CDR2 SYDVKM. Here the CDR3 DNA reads TGTGCCAGCAGAGCCCCAGGGTACAATGAGCAGTTCTTC. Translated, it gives CASRAPGYNEQFF.

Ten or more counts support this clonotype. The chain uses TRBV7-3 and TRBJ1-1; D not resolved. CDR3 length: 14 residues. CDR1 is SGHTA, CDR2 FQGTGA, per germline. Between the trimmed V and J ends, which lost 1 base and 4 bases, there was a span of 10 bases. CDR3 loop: CASSLRSSGTEAFF. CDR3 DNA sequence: TGTGCCAGCAGCTTAAGAAGCAGCGGCACTGAAGCTTTCTTT.

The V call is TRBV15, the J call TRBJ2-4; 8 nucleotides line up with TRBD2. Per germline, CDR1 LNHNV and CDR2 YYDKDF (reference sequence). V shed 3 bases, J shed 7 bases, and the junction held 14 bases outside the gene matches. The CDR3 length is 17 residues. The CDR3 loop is CATSSICSGERWNIQYF. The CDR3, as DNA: TGTGCCACCAGCAGTATATGTAGCGGGGAAAGGTGGAACATTCAGTACTTC. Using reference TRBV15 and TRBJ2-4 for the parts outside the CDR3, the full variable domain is DAMVIQNPRYQVTQFGKPVTLSCSQTLNHNVMYWYQQKSSQAPKLLFHYYDKDFNNEADTPDNFQSRRPNTSFCFLDIRSPGLGDTAMYLCATSSICSGERWNIQYFGAGTRLSVL.

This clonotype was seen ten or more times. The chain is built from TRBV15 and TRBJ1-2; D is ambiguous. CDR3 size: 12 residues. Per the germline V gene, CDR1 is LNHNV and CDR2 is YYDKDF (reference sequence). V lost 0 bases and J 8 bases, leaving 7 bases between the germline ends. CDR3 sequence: CATSRDTYGYTF. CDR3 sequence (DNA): TGTGCCACCAGCAGAGACACATACGGCTACACCTTC.

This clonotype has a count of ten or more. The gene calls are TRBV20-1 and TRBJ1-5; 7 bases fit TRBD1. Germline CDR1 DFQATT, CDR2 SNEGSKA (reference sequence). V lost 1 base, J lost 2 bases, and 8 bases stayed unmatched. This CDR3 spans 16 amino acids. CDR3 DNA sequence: TGCAGTGCTAGAGCTTCCGGGACAGTGGGCAATCAGCCCCAGCATTTT. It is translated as CSARASGTVGNQPQHF.

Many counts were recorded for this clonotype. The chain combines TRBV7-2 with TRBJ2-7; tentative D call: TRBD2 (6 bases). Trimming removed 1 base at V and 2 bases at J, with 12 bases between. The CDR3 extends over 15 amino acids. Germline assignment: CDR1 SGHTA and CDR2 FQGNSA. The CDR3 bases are TGTGCCAGCAGCTTAGTCGGCGGGATGACCTACGAGCAGTACTTC. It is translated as CASSLVGGMTYEQYF.

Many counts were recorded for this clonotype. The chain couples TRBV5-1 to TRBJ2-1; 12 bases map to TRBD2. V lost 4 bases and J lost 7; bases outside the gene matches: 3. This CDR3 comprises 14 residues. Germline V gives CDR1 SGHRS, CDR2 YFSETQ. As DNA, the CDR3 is TGCGCCAGCAGCCCCACTAGCGGGGGGAATGAGCAGTTCTTC. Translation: CASSPTSGGNEQFF.

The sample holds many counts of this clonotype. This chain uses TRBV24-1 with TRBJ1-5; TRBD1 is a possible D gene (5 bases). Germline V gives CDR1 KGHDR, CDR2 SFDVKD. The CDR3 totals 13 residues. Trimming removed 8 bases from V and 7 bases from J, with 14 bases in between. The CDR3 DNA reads TGTGCCACCAACCAGGGAGGTGGCCAGCCCCAGCATTTT. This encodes CATNQGGGQPQHF.

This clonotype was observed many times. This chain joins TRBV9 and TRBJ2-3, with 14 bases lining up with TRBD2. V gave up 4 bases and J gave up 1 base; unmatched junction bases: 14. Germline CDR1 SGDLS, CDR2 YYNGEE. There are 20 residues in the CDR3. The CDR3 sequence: CASSNRLAGGHMRGTDTQYF. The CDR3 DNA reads TGTGCCAGCAGCAATCGACTAGCGGGGGGGCATATGAGGGGCACAGATACGCAGTATTTT.

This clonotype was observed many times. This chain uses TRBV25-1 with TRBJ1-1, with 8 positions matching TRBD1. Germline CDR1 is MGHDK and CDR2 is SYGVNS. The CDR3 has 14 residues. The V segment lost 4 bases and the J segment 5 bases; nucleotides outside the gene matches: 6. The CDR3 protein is CASSGLQGGTEAFF. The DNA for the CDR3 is TGTGCCAGCAGTGGCTTACAGGGGGGAACTGAAGCTTTCTTT.

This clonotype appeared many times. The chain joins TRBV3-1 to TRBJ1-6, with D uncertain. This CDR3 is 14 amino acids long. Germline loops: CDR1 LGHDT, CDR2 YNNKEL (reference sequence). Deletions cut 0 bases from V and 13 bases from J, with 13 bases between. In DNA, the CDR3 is TGTGCCAGCAGCCAAGATCGGCCGTACACGCCCCTCCACTTT. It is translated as CASSQDRPYTPLHF.

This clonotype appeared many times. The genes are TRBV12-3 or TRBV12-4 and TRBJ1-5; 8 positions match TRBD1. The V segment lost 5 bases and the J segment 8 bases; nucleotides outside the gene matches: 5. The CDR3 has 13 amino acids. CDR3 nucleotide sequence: TGTGCCAGCAGTCAATCGACAGGGGAGCCCCAGCATTTT. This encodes CASSQSTGEPQHF.

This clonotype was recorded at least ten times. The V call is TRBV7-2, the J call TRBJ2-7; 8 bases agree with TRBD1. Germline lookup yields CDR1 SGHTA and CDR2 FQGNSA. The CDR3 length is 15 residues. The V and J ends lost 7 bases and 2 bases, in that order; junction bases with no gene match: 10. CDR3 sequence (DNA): TGTGCCAGCACCCAGGGGGCAGGGGGAGCCTACGAGCAGTACTTC. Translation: CASTQGAGGAYEQYF.

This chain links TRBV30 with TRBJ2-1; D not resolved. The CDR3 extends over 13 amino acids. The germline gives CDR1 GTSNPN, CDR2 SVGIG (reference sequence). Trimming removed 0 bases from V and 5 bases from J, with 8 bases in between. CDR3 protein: CAWSVWADNEQFF. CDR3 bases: TGTGCCTGGAGTGTATGGGCAGACAATGAGCAGTTCTTC.

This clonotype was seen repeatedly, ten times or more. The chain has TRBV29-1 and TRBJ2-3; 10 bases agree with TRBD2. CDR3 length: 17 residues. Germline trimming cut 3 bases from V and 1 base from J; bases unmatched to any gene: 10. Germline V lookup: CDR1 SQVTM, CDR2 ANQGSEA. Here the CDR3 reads CSVEGTSERGGTDTQYF. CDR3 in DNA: TGCAGCGTTGAGGGGACTAGCGAAAGAGGGGGCACAGATACGCAGTATTTT.

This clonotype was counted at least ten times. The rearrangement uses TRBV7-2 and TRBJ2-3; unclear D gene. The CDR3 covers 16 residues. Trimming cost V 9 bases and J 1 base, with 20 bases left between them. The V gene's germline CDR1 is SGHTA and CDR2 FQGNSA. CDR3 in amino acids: CASSLDFSLRTDTQYF. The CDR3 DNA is TGTGCCAGTTCACTCGACTTCTCCCTACGCACAGATACGCAGTATTTT. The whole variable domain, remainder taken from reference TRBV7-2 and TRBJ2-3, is GAGVSQSPSNKVTEKGKDVELRCDPISGHTALYWYRQSLGQGLEFLIYFQGNSAPDKSGLPSDRFSAERTGGSVSTLTIQRTQQEDSAVYLCASSLDFSLRTDTQYFGPGTRLTVL.

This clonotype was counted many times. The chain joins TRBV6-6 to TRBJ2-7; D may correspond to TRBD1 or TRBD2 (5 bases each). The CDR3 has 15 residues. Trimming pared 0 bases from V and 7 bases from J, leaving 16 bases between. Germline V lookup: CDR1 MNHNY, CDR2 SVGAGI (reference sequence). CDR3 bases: TGTGCCAGCAGTTACTCGAGGCAGGGAGCTAGGGAGCAGTACTTC. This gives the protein CASSYSRQGAREQYF.